A selection of T cell receptor beta chains follows, all from one sample in a study of CD8 T cells in ankylosing spondylitis. From the 5' RACE reads, TCRdb called clonotypes with MiXCR, one entry per CDR3 protein. The data contain a few hundred thousand distinct CDR3 sequences, approximately 20% of them singletons. Sequenced: blood, either unsorted or a sorted T cell fraction (not recorded which). These receptors originate from a male donor with ankylosing spondylitis. CDR3s include the opening cysteine and the closing phenylalanine or tryptophan.

CDR3,J,V
CATSASRRGLTKGSYNEQFF,TRBJ2-1,TRBV24-1
CASSNTGPETQYF,TRBJ2-5,TRBV9
CSARARGASWMNTEAFF,TRBJ1-1,TRBV20-1
CAISSGQGSYEQYF,TRBJ2-7,TRBV10-3
CSARAARRETQYF,TRBJ2-5,TRBV20-1
CATSRDLAGVAKNIQYF,TRBJ2-4,TRBV15
CASSYRLARADTQYF,TRBJ2-3,TRBV6-2/TRBV6-3
CASSLTSLQQNEKLFF,TRBJ1-4,TRBV5-5
CSARETGYNEQFF,TRBJ2-1,TRBV20-1
CSAIGTAYYEQYF,TRBJ2-7,TRBV20-1
CASSQTGNEQFF,TRBJ2-1,TRBV4-1
CATSDFNQQETQYF,TRBJ2-5,TRBV24-1
CASSQSVGTYEQYF,TRBJ2-7,TRBV5-1
CASSSGQGIIGTQYF,TRBJ2-3,TRBV6-5
CASSLAREGRETQYF,TRBJ2-5,TRBV5-6
CSVEEGSRRNEQFF,TRBJ2-1,TRBV29-1
CASRGTTSGREQFF,TRBJ2-1,TRBV28
CASSPRAGSYGYTF,TRBJ1-2,TRBV7-3
CASSPLDGTGGNEQFF,TRBJ2-1,TRBV18
CASRSGRGLSYNEQFF,TRBJ2-1,TRBV5-1
CASSPPGENSPLHF,TRBJ1-6,TRBV18
CASSLDREANEKLFF,TRBJ1-4,TRBV18
CASSSKREAYNEQFF,TRBJ2-1,TRBV7-6